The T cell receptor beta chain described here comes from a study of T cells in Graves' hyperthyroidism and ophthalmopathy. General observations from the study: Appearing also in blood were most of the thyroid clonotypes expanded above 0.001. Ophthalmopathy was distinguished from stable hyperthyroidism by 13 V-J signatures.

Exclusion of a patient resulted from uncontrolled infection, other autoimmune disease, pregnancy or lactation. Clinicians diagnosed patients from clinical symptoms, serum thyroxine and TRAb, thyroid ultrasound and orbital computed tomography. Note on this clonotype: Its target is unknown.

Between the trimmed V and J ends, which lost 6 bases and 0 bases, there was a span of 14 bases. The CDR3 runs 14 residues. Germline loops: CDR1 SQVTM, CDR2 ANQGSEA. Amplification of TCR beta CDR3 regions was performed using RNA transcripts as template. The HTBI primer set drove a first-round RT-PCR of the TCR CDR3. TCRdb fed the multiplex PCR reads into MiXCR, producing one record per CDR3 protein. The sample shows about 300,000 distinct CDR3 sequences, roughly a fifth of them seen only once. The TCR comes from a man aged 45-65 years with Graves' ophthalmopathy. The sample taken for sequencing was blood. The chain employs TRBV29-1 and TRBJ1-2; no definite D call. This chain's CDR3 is CSVRSMGSNYGYTF. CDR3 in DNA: TGCAGCGTCCGTTCCATGGGCTCTAACTATGGCTACACCTTC.